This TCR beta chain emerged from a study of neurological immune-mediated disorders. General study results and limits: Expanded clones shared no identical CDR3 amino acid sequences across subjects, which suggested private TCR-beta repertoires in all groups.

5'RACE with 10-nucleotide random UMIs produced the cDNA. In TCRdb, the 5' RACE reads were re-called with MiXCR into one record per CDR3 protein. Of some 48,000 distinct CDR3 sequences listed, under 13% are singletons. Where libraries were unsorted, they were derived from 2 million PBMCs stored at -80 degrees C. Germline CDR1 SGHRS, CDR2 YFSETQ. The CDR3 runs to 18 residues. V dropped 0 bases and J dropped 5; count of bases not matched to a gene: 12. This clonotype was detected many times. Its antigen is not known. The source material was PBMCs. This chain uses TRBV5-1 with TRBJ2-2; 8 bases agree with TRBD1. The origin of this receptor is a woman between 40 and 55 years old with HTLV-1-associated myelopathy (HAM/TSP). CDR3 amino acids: CASSLGLAGGASTGELFF. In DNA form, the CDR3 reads TGCGCCAGCAGCTTGGGACTGGCAGGGGGCGCCTCGACCGGGGAGCTGTTTTTT.